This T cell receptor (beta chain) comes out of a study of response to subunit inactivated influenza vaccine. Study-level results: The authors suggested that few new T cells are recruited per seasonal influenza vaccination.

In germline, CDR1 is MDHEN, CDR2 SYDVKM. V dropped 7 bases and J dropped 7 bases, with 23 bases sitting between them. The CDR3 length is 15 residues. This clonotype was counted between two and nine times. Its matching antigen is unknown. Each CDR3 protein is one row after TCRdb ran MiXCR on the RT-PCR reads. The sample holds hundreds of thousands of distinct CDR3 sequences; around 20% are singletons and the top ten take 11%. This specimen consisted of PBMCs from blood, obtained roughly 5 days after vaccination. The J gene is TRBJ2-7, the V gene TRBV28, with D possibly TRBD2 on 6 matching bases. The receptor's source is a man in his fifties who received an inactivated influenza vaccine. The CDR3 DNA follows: TGTGCCAGCATGCCCTGGGACTCGACGGCGGGGGAGCAGTACTTC. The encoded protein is CASMPWDSTAGEQYF.